The clone carrying this TCR beta chain was detected only a few times. Its antigen is unidentified. This record comes from a study of human T cells and chemical hapten exposure. Study background: Patch tests put 0.01% DPC on the upper back, and the results were checked at 6 days.

TCRdb processed the RACE reads anew with MiXCR; each CDR3 protein has one entry. The sample has 150,000 to 200,000 distinct CDR3 sequences; just under 30% are singletons. The germline V gene encodes CDR1 SGHNT and CDR2 YYREEE (reference sequence). The CDR3 is 15 residues long. Trimming pared 1 base from V and 3 bases from J, leaving 13 bases between. Time point described: pre-sensitization, week 0. Stated treatment: therapeutic diphenylcyclopropenone sensitization with weekly scalp DPC. General study results and limits: Alopecia affected the donors, so their immune response may differ from healthy people's.

The chain is built from TRBV5-4 and TRBJ1-1; tentatively, D is TRBD1 (5 bases). Sequences were derived from whole blood, sampled in connection with sensitization to the hapten diphenylcyclopropenone (DPC). The source of this sequence is a woman aged 30 to 39 with alopecia areata. Some clones in this sample may be carry-over from other donors' samples. Here the CDR3 DNA reads TGTGCCAGCAGCTTGCTCCGGGGCCTCCACACTGAAGCTTTCTTT. The encoded protein is CASSLLRGLHTEAFF.